This T cell receptor beta chain was identified in a study of blood T cell repertoires in COVID-19. Study-wide context: COVID-19 samples, acute and convalescent, were from the United States, Italy and Spain. The analysed material was cDNA or gDNA that came from T cells, B-cell-depleted T cells, or PBMCs.

The length of the CDR3 is 14 residues. The germline V gene has CDR1 SNHLY and CDR2 FYNNEI. The ends lost 3 bases at V and 13 bases at J; junction bases unmatched: 12. Per the authors' pipeline: Amplification with reference gene primers provided the estimates of nucleated cell counts. Method: immunoSEQ multiplex PCR; TCRdb's copy keeps in-frame clones and lacks some. Clone size and the V and J calls come from that table; the DNA yielded D and trimming. The table shows about 250,000 clones, with about 86% occurring only once. The sequence was collected from a man older than 75 with acute or convalescent COVID-19. The sequenced sample was peripheral blood. J is TRBJ1-3 and V is TRBV2; 7 bases agree with TRBD1. Here the CDR3 reads CASSDRDSTIRIYF. CDR3 bases: TGTGCCAGCAGTGATCGGGACAGCACCATCCGAATATATTTT.